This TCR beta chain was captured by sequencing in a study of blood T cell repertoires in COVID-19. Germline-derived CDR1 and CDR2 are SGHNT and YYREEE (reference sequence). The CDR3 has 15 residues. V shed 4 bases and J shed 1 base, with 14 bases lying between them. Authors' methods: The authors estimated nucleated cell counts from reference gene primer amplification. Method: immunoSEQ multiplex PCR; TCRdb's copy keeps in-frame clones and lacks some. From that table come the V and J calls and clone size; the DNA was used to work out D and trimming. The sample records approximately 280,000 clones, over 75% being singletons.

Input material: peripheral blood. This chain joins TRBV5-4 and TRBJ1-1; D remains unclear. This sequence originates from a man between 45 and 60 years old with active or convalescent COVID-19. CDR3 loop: CASSVRGLGNTEAFF. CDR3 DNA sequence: TGTGCCAGCAGCGTTAGAGGTTTGGGGAACACTGAAGCTTTCTTT.